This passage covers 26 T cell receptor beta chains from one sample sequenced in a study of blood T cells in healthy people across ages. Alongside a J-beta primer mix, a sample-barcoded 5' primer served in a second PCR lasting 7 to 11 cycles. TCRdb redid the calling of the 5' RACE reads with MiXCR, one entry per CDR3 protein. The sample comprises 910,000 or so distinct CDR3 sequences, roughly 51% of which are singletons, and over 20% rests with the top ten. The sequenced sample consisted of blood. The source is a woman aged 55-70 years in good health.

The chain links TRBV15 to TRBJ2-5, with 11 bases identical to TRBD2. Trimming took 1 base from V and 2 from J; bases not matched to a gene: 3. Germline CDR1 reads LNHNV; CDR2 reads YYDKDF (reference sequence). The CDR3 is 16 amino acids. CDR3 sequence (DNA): TGTGCCACCAGCAGAGTAGTAGCGGGAGGGCAAGAGACCCAGTACTTC. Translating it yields CATSRVVAGGQETQYF.

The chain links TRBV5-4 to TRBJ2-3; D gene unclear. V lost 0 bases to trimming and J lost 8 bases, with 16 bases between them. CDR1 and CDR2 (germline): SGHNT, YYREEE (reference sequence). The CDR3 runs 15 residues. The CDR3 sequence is CASSLVSSANPTQYF. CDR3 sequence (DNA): TGTGCCAGCAGCTTGGTATCAAGCGCCAACCCTACGCAGTATTTT.

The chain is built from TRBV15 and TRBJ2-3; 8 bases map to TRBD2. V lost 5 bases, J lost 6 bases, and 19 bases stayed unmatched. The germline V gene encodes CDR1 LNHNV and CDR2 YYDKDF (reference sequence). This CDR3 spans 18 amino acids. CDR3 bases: TGTGCCACCAGCGGAAGGGGGAGGAAAGCGGGAGTCGCGGATACGCAGTATTTT. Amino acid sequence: CATSGRGRKAGVADTQYF.

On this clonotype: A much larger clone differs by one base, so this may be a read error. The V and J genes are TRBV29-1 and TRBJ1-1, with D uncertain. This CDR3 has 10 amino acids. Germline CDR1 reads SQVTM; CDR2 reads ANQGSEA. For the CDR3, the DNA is TGCCGCCTCCAACCGGCGGAGTCTTTCTTT. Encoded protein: CRLQPAESFF.

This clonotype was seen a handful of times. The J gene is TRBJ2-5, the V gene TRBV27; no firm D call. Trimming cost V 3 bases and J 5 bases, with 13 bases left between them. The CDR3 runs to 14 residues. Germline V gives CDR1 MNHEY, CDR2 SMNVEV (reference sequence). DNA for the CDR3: TGTGCCAGCAGTTTCTCTAACATCTGGGAGACCCAGTACTTC. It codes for CASSFSNIWETQYF.

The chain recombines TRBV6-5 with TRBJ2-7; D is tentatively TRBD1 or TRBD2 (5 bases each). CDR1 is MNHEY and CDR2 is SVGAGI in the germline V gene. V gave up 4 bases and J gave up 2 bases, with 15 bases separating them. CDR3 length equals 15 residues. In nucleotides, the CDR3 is TGTGCCAGCAGTTCTCGGGGACCTCTGCCCTACGAGCAGTACTTC. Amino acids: CASSSRGPLPYEQYF.

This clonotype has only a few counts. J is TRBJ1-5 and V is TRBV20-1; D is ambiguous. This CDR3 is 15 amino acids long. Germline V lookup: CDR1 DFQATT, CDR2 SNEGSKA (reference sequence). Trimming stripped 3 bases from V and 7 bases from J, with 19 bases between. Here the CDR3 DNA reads TGCAGTGCTAGTGTCGGCGACCTGAAGCGACAGCCCCAGCATTTT. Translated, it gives CSASVGDLKRQPQHF.

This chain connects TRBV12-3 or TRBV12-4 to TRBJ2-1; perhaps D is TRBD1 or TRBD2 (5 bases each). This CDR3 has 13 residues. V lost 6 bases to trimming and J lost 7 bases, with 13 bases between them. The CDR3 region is CASSPIWGNEQFF. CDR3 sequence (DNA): TGTGCCAGCAGCCCAATCTGGGGGAATGAGCAGTTCTTC.

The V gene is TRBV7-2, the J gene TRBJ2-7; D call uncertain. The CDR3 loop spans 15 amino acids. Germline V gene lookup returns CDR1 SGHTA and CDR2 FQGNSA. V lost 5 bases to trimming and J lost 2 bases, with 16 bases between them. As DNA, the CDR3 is TGTGCCAGCAGCCTAATAAGAGGTGGGGCCTACGAGCAGTACTTC. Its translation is CASSLIRGGAYEQYF.

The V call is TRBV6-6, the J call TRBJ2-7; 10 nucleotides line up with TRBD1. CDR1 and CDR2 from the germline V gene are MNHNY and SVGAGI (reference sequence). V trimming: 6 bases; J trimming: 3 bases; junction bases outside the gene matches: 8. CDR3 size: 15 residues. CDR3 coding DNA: TGTGCCAGCAGATGGACCGGGACAGGGGACTACGAGCAGTACTTC. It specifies CASRWTGTGDYEQYF.

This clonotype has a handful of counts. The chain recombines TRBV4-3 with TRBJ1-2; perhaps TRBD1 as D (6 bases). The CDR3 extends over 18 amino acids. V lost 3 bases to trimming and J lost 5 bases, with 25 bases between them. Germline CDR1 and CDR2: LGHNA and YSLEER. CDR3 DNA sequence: TGCGCCAGCAGCCAGGGTCGGACAGCGCAAGCTTTCTCTTATGGCTACACCTTC. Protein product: CASSQGRTAQAFSYGYTF.

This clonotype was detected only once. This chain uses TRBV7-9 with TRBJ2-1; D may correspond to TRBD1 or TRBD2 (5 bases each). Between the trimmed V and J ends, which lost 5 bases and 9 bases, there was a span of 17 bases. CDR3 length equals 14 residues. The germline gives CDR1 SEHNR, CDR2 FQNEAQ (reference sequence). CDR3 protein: CASSDLFRGGEQFF. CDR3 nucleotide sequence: TGTGCCAGCAGCGACTTATTCCGGGGCGGTGAGCAGTTCTTC. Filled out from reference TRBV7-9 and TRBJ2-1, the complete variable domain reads DTGVSQNPRHKITKRGQNVTFRCDPISEHNRLYWYRQTLGQGPEFLTYFQNEAQLEKSRLLSDRFSAERPKGSFSTLEIQRTEQGDSAMYLCASSDLFRGGEQFFGPGTRLTVL.

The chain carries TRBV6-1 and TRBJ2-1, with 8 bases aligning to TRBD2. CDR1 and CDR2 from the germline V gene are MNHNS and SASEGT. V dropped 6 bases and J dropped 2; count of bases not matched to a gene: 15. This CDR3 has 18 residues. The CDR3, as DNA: TGTGCCAGCAGCCGCTTTGGGGGCGCGGGAGGTGCCTACAATGAGCAGTTCTTC. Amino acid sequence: CASSRFGGAGGAYNEQFF.

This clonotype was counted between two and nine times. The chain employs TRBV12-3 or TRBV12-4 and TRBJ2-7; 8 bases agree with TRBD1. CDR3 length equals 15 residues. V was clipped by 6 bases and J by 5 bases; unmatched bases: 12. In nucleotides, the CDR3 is TGTGCCAGCAGCCCGACAGGGGATATTCCCCACGAGCAGTACTTC. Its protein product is CASSPTGDIPHEQYF.

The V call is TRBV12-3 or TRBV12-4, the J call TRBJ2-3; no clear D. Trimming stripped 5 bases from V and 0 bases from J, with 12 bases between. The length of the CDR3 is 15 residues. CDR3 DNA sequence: TGTGCCAGCAGTCCCGCTTACGGGAGCACAGATACGCAGTATTTT. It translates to CASSPAYGSTDTQYF.

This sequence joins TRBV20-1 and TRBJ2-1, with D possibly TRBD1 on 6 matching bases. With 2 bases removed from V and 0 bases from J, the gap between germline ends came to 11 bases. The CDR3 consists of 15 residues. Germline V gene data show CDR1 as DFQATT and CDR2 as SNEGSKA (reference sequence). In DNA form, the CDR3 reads TGCAGTGCTAGACGCAGGGGATCCTCCTACAATGAGCAGTTCTTC. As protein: CSARRRGSSYNEQFF.

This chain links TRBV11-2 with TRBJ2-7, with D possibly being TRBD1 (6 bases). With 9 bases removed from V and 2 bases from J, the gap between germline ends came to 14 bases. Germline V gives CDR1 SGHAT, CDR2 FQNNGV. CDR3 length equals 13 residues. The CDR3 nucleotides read TGTGCCAGTGAAAACAGGGAAACCTACGAGCAGTACTTC. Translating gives CASENRETYEQYF. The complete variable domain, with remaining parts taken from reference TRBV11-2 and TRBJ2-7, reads EAGVAQSPRYKIIEKRQSVAFWCNPISGHATLYWYQQILGQGPKLLIQFQNNGVVDDSQLPKDRFSAERLKGVDSTLKIQPAKLEDSAVYLCASENRETYEQYFGPGTRLTVT.

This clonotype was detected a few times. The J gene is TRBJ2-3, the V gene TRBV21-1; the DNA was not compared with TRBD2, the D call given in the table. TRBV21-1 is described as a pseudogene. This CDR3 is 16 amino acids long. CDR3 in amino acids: CASSRPLVAGEATQYF. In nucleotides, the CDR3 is TGTGCCAGCAGCAGACCCCTCGTGGCGGGAGAAGCGACGCAGTATTTT.

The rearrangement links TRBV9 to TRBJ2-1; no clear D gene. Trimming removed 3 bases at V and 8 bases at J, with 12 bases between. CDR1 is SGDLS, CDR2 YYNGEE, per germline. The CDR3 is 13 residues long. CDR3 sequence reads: CASSGALPHEQFF. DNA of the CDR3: TGTGCCAGCAGCGGGGCCCTTCCCCATGAGCAGTTCTTC.

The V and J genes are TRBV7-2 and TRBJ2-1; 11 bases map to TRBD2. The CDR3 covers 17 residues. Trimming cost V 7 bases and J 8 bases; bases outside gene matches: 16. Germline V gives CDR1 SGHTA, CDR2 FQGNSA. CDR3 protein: CASTKTSGVLPGDEQFF. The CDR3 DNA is TGTGCCAGCACCAAGACTAGCGGGGTACTTCCTGGGGATGAGCAGTTCTTC.

The CDR3 reads CASHVSIGGQPQHF. The CDR3 DNA sequence: TGTGCCAGCCATGTCTCTATCGGAGGTCAGCCCCAGCATTTT. The chain recombines TRBV6-1 with TRBJ1-5; the D is unclear. CDR1 and CDR2 (germline): MNHNS, SASEGT. The CDR3 is 14 amino acids. Trimming left V 8 bases short and J 6 bases short, with 17 bases between.

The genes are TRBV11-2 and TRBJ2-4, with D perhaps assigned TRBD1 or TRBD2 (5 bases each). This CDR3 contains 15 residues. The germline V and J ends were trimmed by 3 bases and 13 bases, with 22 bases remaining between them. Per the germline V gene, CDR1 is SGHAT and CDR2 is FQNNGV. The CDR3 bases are TGTGCCAGCAGCTTCTCCGGGATGGGGCTCTACGGGCAGTACTTC. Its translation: CASSFSGMGLYGQYF.

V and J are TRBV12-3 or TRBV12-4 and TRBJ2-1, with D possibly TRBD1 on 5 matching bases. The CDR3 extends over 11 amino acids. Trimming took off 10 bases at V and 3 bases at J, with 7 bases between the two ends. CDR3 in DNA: TGTGCCACAGGGATCTACAATGAGCAGTTCTTC. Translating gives CATGIYNEQFF.

The CDR3 sequence is CAWSGSDPSNQPQHF. The CDR3 bases are TGTGCCTGGAGTGGGTCAGACCCTAGCAATCAGCCCCAGCATTTT. J is TRBJ1-5 and V is TRBV30; no clear D gene. Trimming left V 1 base short and J 0 bases short, with 10 bases between. The germline gives CDR1 GTSNPN, CDR2 SVGIG (reference sequence). The CDR3 has 15 residues.

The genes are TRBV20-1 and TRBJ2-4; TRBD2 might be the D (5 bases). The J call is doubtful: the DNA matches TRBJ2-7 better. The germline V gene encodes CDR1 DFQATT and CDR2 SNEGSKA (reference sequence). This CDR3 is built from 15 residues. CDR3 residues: CSARALRDPLYEQYF. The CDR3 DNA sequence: TGCAGTGCTAGAGCACTGAGGGATCCCCTCTACGAGCAGTACTTC.

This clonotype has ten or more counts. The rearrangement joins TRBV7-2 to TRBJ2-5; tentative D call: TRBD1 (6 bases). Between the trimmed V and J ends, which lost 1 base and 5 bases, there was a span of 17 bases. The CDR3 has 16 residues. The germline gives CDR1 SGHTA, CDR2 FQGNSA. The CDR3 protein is CASSLGEGVPPETQYF. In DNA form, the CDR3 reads TGTGCCAGCAGCTTAGGCGAGGGGGTCCCCCCGGAGACCCAGTACTTC.